The clone carrying this T cell receptor beta chain is a singleton in its sample. Per the study methods: Counts of nucleated cells, estimated from reference gene primer amplification, were obtained. This table comes from immunoSEQ multiplex PCR, and its TCRdb copy is limited to in-frame clones, with some not included. The V and J calls and clone size were taken over from that table, and D and trimming were inferred from the DNA. This sample yields more than 200,000 clones, of which roughly four fifths are seen a single time; roughly 9.8% belongs to the top ten. These data come from a study of blood T cell repertoires in COVID-19. Study details: COVID-19 samples, acute and convalescent, were from the United States, Italy and Spain.

V lost 1 base to trimming and J lost 2 bases; unmatched junction nucleotides: 3. Germline V gene lookup returns CDR1 MNHNS and CDR2 SASEGT. This CDR3 comprises 16 residues. The sequence was obtained from an elderly man with acute or convalescent COVID-19. The genes are TRBV6-1 and TRBJ2-3; 10 nucleotides line up with TRBD2. Sequencing was done on a sample of peripheral blood. The CDR3 loop reads CASSEVLAGATDTQYF. The CDR3 DNA sequence: TGTGCCAGCAGTGAAGTCCTAGCGGGGGCCACAGATACGCAGTATTTT.